The present entry profiles one TCR beta chain with its context. Antigen unknown. The isolated RNA, all of it, was reverse transcribed, so expressed TCRB transcripts were what got sequenced. Sequencing was performed with immunoSEQ multiplex PCR; in TCRdb, only in-frame clones are kept and a portion is missing. The repertoire holds under 950,000 clones, with 17% as singletons. Researchers reported sorting CD4+ naive, central memory, regulatory and stem cell-like memory cells via CD45RO/CCR7/CD25/CD127/CD95/CD27. This sample stems from a study of beta chain features in type 1 diabetes. General study points: Relative to healthy donors, patients appeared to have naive, central memory and Treg TCRB repertoires that were more similar. cDNA sequencing could over-represent cells with high TCR expression.

Trimming removed 6 bases from V and 4 bases from J, with 10 bases in between. CDR1 and CDR2 from the germline V gene are MNHNY and SVGAGI (reference sequence). The CDR3 runs 12 residues. The material sequenced was naive CD4+ T cells from blood. The clonotype comes from a woman between 18 and 29 years old in good health. The V and J genes are TRBV6-6 and TRBJ2-7; TRBD1 or TRBD2 may be the D gene (5 bases each). CDR3 bases: TGTGCCAGCAGCGACAGCGGATACGAGCAGTACTTC. Translation: CASSDSGYEQYF.